The clone carrying this T cell receptor (beta chain) showed up just a few times. Its antigen remains unidentified. The sample is drawn from a study of CD8 T cells in ankylosing spondylitis. Study-level results: Ankylosing spondylitis blood seemed to carry a telltale TCR beta motif made of under ten highly homologous variants.

TCRdb re-analysed the 5' RACE reads in MiXCR, keeping a single row per CDR3 protein. This repertoire shows approximately 400,000 distinct CDR3 sequences, 20% to 30% found once; its top ten account for 0.89%. The CDR3 spans 17 residues. Between the trimmed V and J ends, which lost 7 bases and 0 bases, there was a span of 21 bases. This TCR came from a male donor with ankylosing spondylitis. This chain links TRBV12-3 or TRBV12-4 with TRBJ1-2; D is uncertain. The specimen was blood, either unsorted or a sorted T cell fraction (not recorded which). The CDR3 nucleotides read TGTGCCAGCACCAGCTATGAGGCCAGTTTGTCTAACTATGGCTACACCTTC. Its translation is CASTSYEASLSNYGYTF.